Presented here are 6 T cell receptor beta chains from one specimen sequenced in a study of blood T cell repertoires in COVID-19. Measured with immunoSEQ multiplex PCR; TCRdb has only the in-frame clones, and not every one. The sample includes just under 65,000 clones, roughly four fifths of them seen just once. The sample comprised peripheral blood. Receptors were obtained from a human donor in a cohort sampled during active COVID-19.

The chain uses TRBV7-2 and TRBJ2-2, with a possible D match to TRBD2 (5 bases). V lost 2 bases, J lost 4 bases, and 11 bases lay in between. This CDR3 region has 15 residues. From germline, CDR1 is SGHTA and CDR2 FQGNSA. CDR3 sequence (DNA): TGTGCCAGCAGCTTAAGGTTAGCGACCACCGGGGAGCTGTTTTTT. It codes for CASSLRLATTGELFF.

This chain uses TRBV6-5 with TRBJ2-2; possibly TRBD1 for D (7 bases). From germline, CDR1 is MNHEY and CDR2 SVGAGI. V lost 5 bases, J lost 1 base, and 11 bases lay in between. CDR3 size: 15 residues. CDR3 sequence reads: CASSQQGGNTGELFF. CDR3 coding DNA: TGTGCCAGCAGTCAGCAGGGGGGGAACACCGGGGAGCTGTTTTTT.

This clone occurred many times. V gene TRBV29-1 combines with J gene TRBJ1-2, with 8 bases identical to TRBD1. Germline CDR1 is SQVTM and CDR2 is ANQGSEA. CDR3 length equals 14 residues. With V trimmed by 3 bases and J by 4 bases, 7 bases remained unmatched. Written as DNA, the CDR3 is TGCAGCGTTGAGATCAGGGGGCAAGTCTATGGCTACACCTTC. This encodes CSVEIRGQVYGYTF.

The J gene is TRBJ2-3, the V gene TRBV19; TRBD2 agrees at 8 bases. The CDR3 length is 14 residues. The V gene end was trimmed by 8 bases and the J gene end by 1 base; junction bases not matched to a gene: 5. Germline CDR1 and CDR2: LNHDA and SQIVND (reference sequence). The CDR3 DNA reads TGTGCCAGTCAACGGGGGGGCCGCACAGATACGCAGTATTTT. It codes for CASQRGGRTDTQYF.

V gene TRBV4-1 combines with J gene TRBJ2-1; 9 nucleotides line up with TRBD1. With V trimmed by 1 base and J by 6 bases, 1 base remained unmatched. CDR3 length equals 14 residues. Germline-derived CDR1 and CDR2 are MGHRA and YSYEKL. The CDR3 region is CASSQGDRANEQFF. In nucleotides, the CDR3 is TGCGCCAGCAGCCAAGGGGACAGGGCCAATGAGCAGTTCTTC.

CDR3 amino acids: CASSPSKDTQYF. The CDR3 nucleotides are TGTGCCAGCAGCCCCTCTAAGGATACGCAGTATTTT. This chain joins TRBV7-8 and TRBJ2-3, with D unresolved. Per germline, CDR1 SGHVS and CDR2 FQNEAQ. V lost 5 bases and J lost 6, with 9 bases in between. The CDR3 is made up of 12 amino acids.